A single sample gave rise to the 8 T cell receptor beta chains below, sequenced in a study of blood T cells in healthy people across ages. A second PCR of about 7 to 12 cycles used a sample-barcoded 5' primer and a J-beta primer mix. MiXCR was run by TCRdb on the 5' RACE reads, yielding one entry per CDR3 protein. The table includes around 670,000 distinct CDR3 sequences, about 30% detected once. The specimen was blood. The source of these receptors is a woman at least 80 years old in good health.

As concerns this clonotype: Given a much more abundant clone one base away, this may be a read error. The rearrangement joins TRBV12-3 or TRBV12-4 to TRBJ2-7; perhaps D is TRBD1 or TRBD2 (5 bases each). The CDR3 extends over 14 amino acids. The DNA for the CDR3 is TGTGCCAGCACCTGGTTCAGGGAGAGCTACGGGCAGTACTTC. This sequence encodes CASTWFRESYGQYF.

This clonotype was seen many times. The junction differs from germline at one of its ends, possibly a read error. V is TRBV12-3 or TRBV12-4 and J is TRBJ2-5, with 8 bases identical to TRBD2. This CDR3 has 15 residues. The CDR3 nucleotides read TGTGCCAGCAGTATAGCGGGAATTCCCCAAGAGACCCAGTACTTC. Translated, it gives CASSIAGIPQETQYF.

This clonotype was seen a handful of times. The J gene is TRBJ2-3, the V gene TRBV5-6; TRBD2 matches at 8 bases. The CDR3 runs to 15 residues. The V and J ends lost 9 bases and 4 bases, in that order; junction bases with no gene match: 13. Germline-derived CDR1 and CDR2 are SGHDT and YYEEEE. The CDR3 sequence is CANRLGLAGADTQYF. In nucleotides, the CDR3 is TGTGCCAACAGGCTGGGGCTAGCGGGTGCAGATACGCAGTATTTT.

The table lists this clonotype with a few counts. A read error may be the cause here, since a much bigger clone is one base away. V is TRBV20-1 and J is TRBJ2-2; maybe TRBD2 (5 bases). The CDR3 runs 15 residues. Per germline, CDR1 DFQATT and CDR2 SNEGSKA (reference sequence). This chain's CDR3 is CSARPLRANTGERFF. CDR3 nucleotide sequence: TGCAGTGCTAGACCCTTGCGGGCGAACACCGGGGAGCGGTTTTTT.

This clonotype was detected ten times or more. Compared with germline, one end of the junction differs, possibly owing to a read error. The chain links TRBV7-2 to TRBJ2-1; D is unclear. Germline V gene sequence: CDR1 SGHTA, CDR2 FQGNSA. CDR3 size: 16 residues. The CDR3 DNA follows: TGTGCCGGCAGCTTAATCGGGCAGAACTCCTACAATGAGCAGTTCTTC. Protein: CAGSLIGQNSYNEQFF.

The table lists this clonotype with many counts. The genes are TRBV28 and TRBJ2-1; 7 bases align to TRBD2. Germline CDR1 and CDR2: MDHEN and SYDVKM. The CDR3 spans 14 residues. V gave up 8 bases and J gave up 7 bases; unmatched junction bases: 11. The chain's CDR3 is CASWSSGVLNEQFF. CDR3 bases: TGTGCCAGCTGGTCCAGCGGGGTTTTGAATGAGCAGTTCTTC.

Of note for this clonotype: A much bigger clone sits one base away, suggesting this may be a read error. This rearrangement joins TRBV6-1 to TRBJ2-3; maybe TRBD2 (6 bases). The germline CDR1 and CDR2 sequences are MNHNS and SASEGT. The V gene lost 5 bases and the J gene lost 0 bases, with 12 bases spanning the gap. CDR3 length equals 15 residues. The DNA for the CDR3 is TGTGCCAGCAGTACCATAGGGACTAGCACAGATACGCAGTATTTT. Encoded protein: CASSTIGTSTDTQYF.

V usage is TRBV7-2 and J usage is TRBJ1-4; TRBD1 might be the D (6 bases). Trimming cost V 3 bases and J 6 bases, with 11 bases left between them. Germline V gives CDR1 SGHTA, CDR2 FQGNSA. The CDR3 runs 14 residues. CDR3 in DNA: TGTGCCAGCAGCTTTAACAGGGCGGATGAAAAACTGTTTTTT. Translated: CASSFNRADEKLFF.